Below are 19 T cell receptor beta chains sequenced from a single sample in a study of regulatory T cells in long-lasting Graves disease. Time point here: persistent/refractory GD, antithyroid drugs over 5 years with positive TRAb. Extracted RNA from PBMCs served as the source of the TCR library. Construction of the TCR beta libraries employed iRepertoire HTBI primers in conjunction with Arm-PCR of CDR3 regions. TCRdb independently ran MiXCR on the multiplex PCR reads; one entry per CDR3 protein. Found here are about 460,000 distinct CDR3 sequences, roughly 23% of them singletons; the top ten hold roughly 13%. Sequencing was performed on peripheral blood mononuclear cells (PBMCs), taken when the disease was refractory, from a patient treated with antithyroid drugs. These receptors were taken from a female donor with Graves disease.

This clonotype showed up just a few times. This rearrangement joins TRBV7-9 to TRBJ1-1, with unresolved D. The CDR3 extends over 12 amino acids. Germline CDR1 and CDR2: SEHNR and FQNEAQ (reference sequence). The ends were cut back, 1 base at V and 7 bases at J, with 7 bases in the middle. The chain's CDR3 is CASSLGRDEAFF. The CDR3 DNA reads as TGTGCCAGCAGCTTAGGTCGAGATGAAGCTTTCTTT.

This clonotype was seen only once. The final CDR3 position lacks the conserved phenylalanine or tryptophan, pointing to a likely read error. The chain joins TRBV28 to TRBJ1-4, with D hard to call. The CDR3 has 11 amino acids. Per the germline V gene, CDR1 is MDHEN and CDR2 is SYDVKM. The CDR3 DNA sequence: TGTGCTCCTGCAACTAATGAAAAACTGTTTCTT. This sequence encodes CAPATNEKLFL.

CDR3: CASTMGRTEAFF. The CDR3 nucleotides read TGTGCCAGTACTATGGGTAGAACTGAAGCTTTCTTT. The genes are TRBV19 and TRBJ1-1; D gene unclear. Germline V gene data show CDR1 as LNHDA and CDR2 as SQIVND (reference sequence). The CDR3 runs to 12 residues. V was pared by 7 bases and J by 5 bases, with 11 bases between.

The V and J genes are TRBV5-6 and TRBJ1-1, with D possibly TRBD1 on 5 matching bases. CDR1 is SGHDT, CDR2 YYEEEE, per germline. Trimming took off 3 bases at V and 8 bases at J, with 17 bases between the two ends. This CDR3 has 14 residues. The CDR3 sequence is CASSSGSVGREAFF. The DNA for the CDR3 is TGTGCCAGCAGCTCGGGGTCAGTGGGACGGGAAGCTTTCTTT.

This clonotype appeared a few times. The chain combines TRBV7-9 with TRBJ2-1; D is tentatively TRBD1 or TRBD2 (5 bases each). Germline-derived CDR1 and CDR2 are SEHNR and FQNEAQ (reference sequence). The V end lost 7 bases, the J end lost 6 bases, and 16 bases lay between the germline ends. The CDR3 runs 14 residues. The CDR3 loop is CASTTPRGPNEQFF. The CDR3 DNA follows: TGTGCCAGCACAACTCCCCGGGGCCCCAATGAGCAGTTCTTC.

This clonotype appeared many times. The chain joins TRBV10-3 to TRBJ2-7; D remains ambiguous. Trimming removed 9 bases from V and 0 bases from J, with 15 bases in between. The CDR3 length is 14 residues. CDR1 is ENHRY and CDR2 is SYGVKD in the germline V gene. Here the CDR3 reads CAIRVNGRSYEQYF. For the CDR3, the DNA is TGTGCCATTAGGGTCAACGGTCGCTCCTACGAGCAGTACTTC.

The chain uses TRBV2 and TRBJ2-1; D is ambiguous. Per germline, CDR1 SNHLY and CDR2 FYNNEI. V shed 3 bases and J shed 5 bases, with 11 bases lying between them. The CDR3 totals 14 residues. The CDR3 protein is CASSDFPQNNEQFF. CDR3 bases: TGTGCCAGCAGTGATTTTCCACAGAACAATGAGCAGTTCTTC.

The V and J genes are TRBV28 and TRBJ2-7; 7 positions agree with TRBD1. J was trimmed by 5 bases and V by 5 bases; bases with no gene match: 12. CDR3 length equals 15 residues. Per germline, CDR1 MDHEN and CDR2 SYDVKM. DNA for the CDR3: TGTGCCAGCAGTGCCAGGGACAGAGGAAAGGACGAGCAGTACTTC. Translating it yields CASSARDRGKDEQYF.

This clonotype showed up many times. V gene TRBV12-3 or TRBV12-4 combines with J gene TRBJ2-7; TRBD2 aligns across 8 bases. V lost 4 bases to trimming and J lost 4 bases; unmatched junction nucleotides: 12. The CDR3 spans 16 residues. The chain's CDR3 is CASSSRGSSGVYEQYF. CDR3 DNA: TGTGCCAGCAGTTCCCGGGGGAGTAGCGGGGTTTACGAGCAGTACTTC.

V and J are TRBV11-2 and TRBJ2-1; 10 positions match TRBD1. CDR1 and CDR2 (germline): SGHAT, FQNNGV. V lost 5 bases, J lost 16 bases, and 14 bases stayed unmatched. The CDR3 runs to 14 residues. CDR3: CASSLQRTGGPPFF. Here the CDR3 DNA reads TGTGCCAGCAGCCTTCAGAGGACAGGGGGTCCACCTTTCTTC.

The V and J genes are TRBV12-3 or TRBV12-4 and TRBJ1-5; 8 bases line up with TRBD1. V trimming: 6 bases; J trimming: 7 bases; junction bases outside the gene matches: 8. CDR3 length: 14 residues. CDR3 sequence reads: CASSVTGGGQPQHF. The CDR3 DNA follows: TGTGCCAGCAGCGTTACAGGGGGAGGGCAGCCCCAGCATTTT.

There are many counts of this clonotype. This chain uses TRBV6-2 or TRBV6-3 with TRBJ1-5, with D unclear. This CDR3 has 15 residues. V dropped 0 bases and J dropped 5 bases, with 11 bases sitting between them. The V gene's germline CDR1 is MNHEY and CDR2 SVGEGT. The CDR3: CASSYSARIDQPQHF. In DNA form, the CDR3 reads TGTGCCAGCAGTTACTCGGCACGGATTGATCAGCCCCAGCATTTT.

As for this clonotype: Given a much more abundant clone one base away, this may be a read error. J is TRBJ1-1 and V is TRBV12-3 or TRBV12-4, with D uncertain. The V gene lost 4 bases and the J gene lost 0 bases, with 9 bases spanning the gap. The CDR3 is made up of 14 amino acids. The CDR3 region is CASSSQSVNTEAFF. The CDR3 region has the DNA TGTGCCAGCAGTTCACAGAGCGTGAACACTGAAGCTTTCTTT.

The table lists this clonotype with many counts. The rearrangement links TRBV27 to TRBJ1-1; D call uncertain. V was trimmed by 6 bases and J by 7 bases, leaving 9 bases between them. CDR1 and CDR2 (germline): MNHEY, SMNVEV (reference sequence). The CDR3 consists of 11 residues. The CDR3 here is CASRFDREAFF. CDR3 nucleotide sequence: TGTGCCAGCAGATTCGATCGTGAAGCTTTCTTT.

As for this clonotype: Possible read error: a much larger clone is one base away. The J gene is TRBJ1-4, the V gene TRBV30, with a weak D call TRBD1 (6 bases). Germline-derived CDR1 and CDR2 are GTSNPN and SVGIG (reference sequence). The length of the CDR3 is 13 residues. CDR3 bases: TGTGCCTGGAGCCCAGGGGTCAATGGAAAACTGTTTTTT. Protein product: CAWSPGVNGKLFF.

This chain connects TRBV7-2 to TRBJ1-2; TRBD1 agrees at 8 bases. Germline assignment: CDR1 SGHTA and CDR2 FQGNSA. The CDR3 covers 14 residues. The V and J ends lost 5 bases and 7 bases, in that order; junction bases with no gene match: 9. The CDR3, as DNA: TGTGCCAGCAGCCCTGTAGGACAGGGTCCTGGCTACACCTTC. This translates into CASSPVGQGPGYTF.

This clonotype was counted ten times or more. The chain employs TRBV6-2 or TRBV6-3 and TRBJ1-3, with 7 nucleotides matching TRBD1. Trimming at V came to 6 bases and at J to 0 bases, leaving 5 bases not matched to a gene. Germline CDR1 MNHEY, CDR2 SVGEGT. This CDR3 is 15 amino acids long. The CDR3 nucleotides read TGTGCCAGCAGCCGTGGACAGGTCTCTGGAAACACCATATATTTT. This codes for CASSRGQVSGNTIYF.

The sample holds a few counts of this clonotype. The rearrangement links TRBV6-1 to TRBJ1-3; TRBD1 might be the D (5 bases). The V and J ends lost 2 bases and 2 bases respectively, with 13 bases between them. The germline gives CDR1 MNHNS, CDR2 SASEGT. The CDR3 is 16 amino acids. The CDR3 spells CASSESFRVTGNTIYF. For the CDR3, the DNA is TGTGCCAGCAGTGAATCCTTCAGGGTTACTGGAAACACCATATATTTT.

This clonotype was counted at least ten times. The rearrangement uses TRBV2 and TRBJ1-1; D uncertain. In germline, CDR1 is SNHLY, CDR2 FYNNEI. Trimming took off 5 bases at V and 0 bases at J, with 7 bases between the two ends. The CDR3 is 13 amino acids. CDR3 region: CASSYEVNTEAFF. DNA of the CDR3: TGTGCCAGCAGTTACGAAGTGAACACTGAAGCTTTCTTT.